A selection of T cell receptor beta chains follows, all from one sample in a study of cytotoxic CD8 clonotypes in ibrutinib-treated CLL. This table comes from immunoSEQ multiplex PCR, and its TCRdb copy is limited to in-frame clones, with some not included. Of 150,000 to 200,000 clones detected, roughly 80% appear once; the ten largest clones hold roughly 1.9%. This specimen consisted of PBMCs, obtained after 12 months of ibrutinib treatment. These receptors all come from a human donor with chronic lymphocytic leukemia. The CDR3 runs from the conserved cysteine through the conserved F or W. The D gene is left open where the match is weak.

cdr3_nt,cdr3_aa,v_call,j_call,d_call
TGTGCCAGCTCACCACCGTTCCCGGGTGAGCAGTTCTTC,CASSPPFPGEQFF,TRBV18,TRBJ2-1,NA
TGTGCCAGCAGCCTTCGGAGAGACAGGGTGGGAGAAAAACTGTTTTTT,CASSLRRDRVGEKLFF,TRBV7-2,TRBJ1-4,TRBD1
TGTGCCAGCAGGCAGGGTTCCTATGGCTACACCTTC,CASRQGSYGYTF,TRBV2,TRBJ1-2,NA
TGCGCCAGCAGCTCGGAAGGCGTTGACGAGCAGTACTTC,CASSSEGVDEQYF,TRBV5-1,TRBJ2-7,NA
TGTGCCTGGAGTGTACGAGGGACTAGCGGGAGGGACTCCTACGAGCAGTACTTC,CAWSVRGTSGRDSYEQYF,TRBV30,TRBJ2-7,TRBD2
TGTGCCAGCAGCTTGGGTCTAGCGGGAGGAAGGGGCACAGATACGCAGTATTTT,CASSLGLAGGRGTDTQYF,TRBV5-5,TRBJ2-3,TRBD2
TGTGCCAGCAGCCCCGGCCAGAGCACAGATACGCAGTATTTT,CASSPGQSTDTQYF,TRBV7-2,TRBJ2-3,NA
TGTGCCAGCAGTTATGTGGGGCTAGGGGGCACAGATACGCAGTATTTT,CASSYVGLGGTDTQYF,TRBV6-5,TRBJ2-3,NA
TGCGCCAGCAGCCAAACCCCCTCGCCTGGAAACACCATATATTTT,CASSQTPSPGNTIYF,TRBV4-1,TRBJ1-3,NA
TGTGCCAGCAGTGAAGCAGGGTATAATTCACCCCTCCACTTT,CASSEAGYNSPLHF,TRBV2,TRBJ1-6,NA
TGTGCCAGCTCACCACTGATGGGGGGGGATGGCTACACCTTC,CASSPLMGGDGYTF,TRBV18,TRBJ1-2,NA
TGTGCCAGCCGACCAGGGTCGGGGAACACTGAAGCTTTCTTT,CASRPGSGNTEAFF,TRBV2,TRBJ1-1,NA
TGCGCCAGCAGCCAAGCCGACAGGGGGAGATCACCCCTCCACTTT,CASSQADRGRSPLHF,TRBV4-1,TRBJ1-6,TRBD1